This T cell receptor (beta chain) was retrieved from a study of CD8+CD57+ T cells in acquired aplastic anemia. Study-wide background: DNA from sorted CD4+ and CD8+ cells averaged around 3.5 ug.

Sequencing was done on patients that had shown CD8+CD57+ cell expansion by flow cytometry. Patients, without exception, had severe acquired aplastic anemia. TCR beta VDJ and CDR3 profiles were obtained from a genomic DNA template. TCRdb reanalysed the reads using MiXCR and keeps one entry per CDR3 protein. The top ten clones hold approximately 42% of a sample with 270,000 or so distinct CDR3 sequences, 82% of them seen once. V lost 0 bases, J lost 7 bases, and 13 bases lay in between. This CDR3 has 14 residues. Germline CDR1 LNHNV, CDR2 YYDKDF (reference sequence). Notes on the study in general: No significant patient-versus-control difference appeared in CD8+ Simpson's diversity. A set of 25 to 35 CD8+ CDR3 sequences was shared between patients and controls, and these sequences appeared highly expressed in patients.

This clonotype has a handful of counts. Its antigen remains unidentified. The chain combines TRBV15 with TRBJ2-7; D perhaps matches TRBD1 (6 bases). The TCR comes from a human donor with aplastic anemia. The specimen sequenced was sorted CD4+, CD8+, or CD8+CD57+ T cells (not recorded which) from PBMCs. In nucleotides, the CDR3 is TGTGCCACCAGCAGAGAGGGGGACATCAAGGAGCAGTACTTC. This translates into CATSREGDIKEQYF.